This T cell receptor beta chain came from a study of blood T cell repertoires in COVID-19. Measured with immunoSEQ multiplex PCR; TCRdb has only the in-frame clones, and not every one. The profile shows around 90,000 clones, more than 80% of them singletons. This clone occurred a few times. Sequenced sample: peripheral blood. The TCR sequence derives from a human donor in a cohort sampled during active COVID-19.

The CDR3 is CASSFPGTYEQYF. The CDR3 DNA sequence: TGTGCCAGCAGTTTTCCGGGAACCTACGAGCAGTACTTC. This sequence joins TRBV12-3 or TRBV12-4 and TRBJ2-7; D is possibly TRBD2 (5 bases). CDR3 length: 13 amino acids. V lost 3 bases to trimming and J lost 2 bases, with 8 bases between them.